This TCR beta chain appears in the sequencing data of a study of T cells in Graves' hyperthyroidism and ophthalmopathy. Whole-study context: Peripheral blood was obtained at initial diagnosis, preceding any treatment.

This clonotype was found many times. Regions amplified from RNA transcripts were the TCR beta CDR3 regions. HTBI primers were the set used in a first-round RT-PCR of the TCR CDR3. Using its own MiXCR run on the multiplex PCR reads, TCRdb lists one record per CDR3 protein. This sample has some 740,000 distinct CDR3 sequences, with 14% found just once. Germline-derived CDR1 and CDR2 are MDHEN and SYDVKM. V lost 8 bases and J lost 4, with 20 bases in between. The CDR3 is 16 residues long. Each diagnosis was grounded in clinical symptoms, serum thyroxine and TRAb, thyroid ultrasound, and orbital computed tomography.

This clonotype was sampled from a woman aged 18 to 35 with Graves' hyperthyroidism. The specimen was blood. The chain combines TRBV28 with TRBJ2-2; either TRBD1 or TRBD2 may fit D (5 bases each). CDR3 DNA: TGTGCCAGCGGTCCTGGGGGTGGGTGGCCCACCGGGGAGCTGTTTTTT. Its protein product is CASGPGGGWPTGELFF. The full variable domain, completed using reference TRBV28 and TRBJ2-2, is DVKVTQSSRYLVKRTGEKVFLECVQDMDHENMFWYRQDPGLGLRLIYFSYDVKMKEKGDIPEGYSVSREKKERFSLILESASTNQTSMYLCASGPGGGWPTGELFFGEGSRLTVL.